These 23 T cell receptor beta chains were all obtained from the same sample, sequenced in a study of Tregs in tolerant kidney transplant recipients. Profiling relied on immunoSEQ multiplex PCR, and the TCRdb table lists in-frame clones only, not all of them. The data hold 200,000 to 300,000 clones, with roughly 84% observed a single time. What was sequenced was CD4+ T cells from blood. The receptors stem from a human donor in good health.

The CDR3 reads CASNGVSYNSPLHF. In DNA, the CDR3 is TGTGCCAGCAACGGGGTCTCCTATAATTCACCCCTCCACTTT. The chain uses TRBV2 and TRBJ1-6; D is undetermined. Trimming took 7 bases from V and 0 from J, leaving 7 bases between them. CDR3 size: 14 residues. CDR1 is SNHLY, CDR2 FYNNEI, per germline.

This clone was seen once. The CDR3 region is CATNEGSGYGYTF. The CDR3 DNA follows: TGTGCCACCAATGAGGGGTCAGGCTATGGCTACACCTTC. The chain is built from TRBV2 and TRBJ1-2; maybe TRBD1 (5 bases). CDR3 length: 13 amino acids. CDR1 SNHLY and CDR2 FYNNEI come from the germline V gene. The V and J ends lost 10 bases and 4 bases respectively, with 16 bases between them.

The rearrangement uses TRBV5-4 and TRBJ2-3; 14 bases line up with TRBD2. Germline CDR1 and CDR2: SGHNT and YYREEE (reference sequence). V was pared by 4 bases and J by 1 base, with 8 bases of the junction left unmatched. The CDR3 covers 18 residues. The CDR3 sequence is CASSPGTSGGLGTDTQYF. Here the CDR3 DNA reads TGTGCCAGCAGCCCCGGGACTAGCGGGGGACTGGGCACAGATACGCAGTATTTT.

This chain connects TRBV4-1 to TRBJ1-4, with unresolved D. The CDR3 consists of 11 residues. V dropped 3 bases and J dropped 10 bases, with 6 bases sitting between them. The germline CDR1 and CDR2 sequences are MGHRA and YSYEKL. The CDR3: CASSQSGKLFF. The CDR3 DNA reads as TGCGCCAGCAGCCAGTCAGGAAAACTGTTTTTT.

This clone appeared a single time. The chain recombines TRBV4-2 with TRBJ1-2; D unresolved. With 1 base removed from V and 0 bases from J, the gap between germline ends came to 6 bases. CDR1 and CDR2 (germline): LGHNA, YNFKEQ. The CDR3 spans 14 residues. In DNA, the CDR3 is TGTGCCAGCAGCCAAGCCACCGCTAACTATGGCTACACCTTC. Translated, it gives CASSQATANYGYTF.

The V and J genes are TRBV15 and TRBJ2-3; D ambiguous. The CDR3 totals 14 residues. Germline V gives CDR1 LNHNV, CDR2 YYDKDF (reference sequence). V was cut by 5 bases and J by 6 bases, with 15 bases left in between. The CDR3 sequence is CATSYTLPSDTQYF. The CDR3 DNA reads as TGTGCCACCAGCTATACTCTTCCGTCGGATACGCAGTATTTT.

The V gene is TRBV7-3, the J gene TRBJ2-1; 12 bases align to TRBD2. CDR1 SGHTA and CDR2 FQGTGA come from the germline V gene. This CDR3 spans 15 amino acids. The ends lost 5 bases at V and 6 bases at J; junction bases unmatched: 5. The CDR3 nucleotides are TGTGCCAGCAGCCGCCTAGCGGGGGGGCGCAATGAGCAGTTCTTC. It translates to CASSRLAGGRNEQFF. Full variable domain (rest looked up from reference TRBV7-3 and TRBJ2-1): GAGVSQTPSNKVTEKGKYVELRCDPISGHTALYWYRQSLGQGPEFLIYFQGTGAADDSGLPNDRFFAVRPEGSVSTLKIQRTERGDSAVYLCASSRLAGGRNEQFFGPGTRLTVL.

The genes are TRBV29-1 and TRBJ1-1; D not certain. V dropped 6 bases and J dropped 5 bases, with 10 bases sitting between them. Germline V gene lookup returns CDR1 SQVTM and CDR2 ANQGSEA. This CDR3 has 11 residues. CDR3 loop: CSVYPATEAFF. For the CDR3, the DNA is TGCAGCGTCTACCCCGCTACTGAAGCTTTCTTT.

The chain is built from TRBV2 and TRBJ1-3; possibly TRBD1 for D (5 bases). Germline CDR1 SNHLY, CDR2 FYNNEI. CDR3 size: 15 residues. V lost 5 bases, J lost 0 bases, and 11 bases lay in between. The CDR3 DNA reads TGTGCCAGCAGTTCCCGGGGGGTCTCTGGAAACACCATATATTTT. The encoded protein is CASSSRGVSGNTIYF. Using reference TRBV2 and TRBJ1-3 for the parts outside the CDR3, the full variable domain is EPEVTQTPSHQVTQMGQEVILRCVPISNHLYFYWYRQILGQKVEFLVSFYNNEISEKSEIFDDQFSVERPDGSNFTLKIRSTKLEDSAMYFCASSSRGVSGNTIYFGEGSWLTVV.

The V and J genes are TRBV9 and TRBJ1-4, with a weak D call TRBD1 (5 bases). V gave up 1 base and J gave up 7 bases, with 11 bases separating them. CDR1 is SGDLS and CDR2 is YYNGEE in the germline V gene. This CDR3 comprises 14 residues. CDR3 amino acids: CASSVQGGGEKLFF. Here the CDR3 DNA reads TGTGCCAGCAGCGTACAGGGCGGAGGTGAAAAACTGTTTTTT. The full variable domain, in which reference TRBV9 and TRBJ1-4 provide the parts outside the CDR3, is DSGVTQTPKHLITATGQRVTLRCSPRSGDLSVYWYQQSLDQGLQFLIQYYNGEERAKGNILERFSAQQFPDLHSELNLSSLELGDSALYFCASSVQGGGEKLFFGSGTQLSVL.

The chain uses TRBV15 and TRBJ2-4, with D perhaps matching TRBD1 (5 bases). V was shortened by 1 base and J by 4 bases, with 11 bases between the two germline ends. CDR1 LNHNV and CDR2 YYDKDF come from the germline V gene (reference sequence). This CDR3 spans 15 amino acids. For the CDR3, the DNA is TGTGCCACCAGCAGAGGGGGCGGCTATAAAAACATTCAGTACTTC. This sequence encodes CATSRGGGYKNIQYF.

This sequence joins TRBV9 and TRBJ1-3; 7 nucleotides agree with TRBD1. V shed 4 bases and J 3 bases; nucleotides not matched to a gene: 4. There are 14 residues in the CDR3. Looked up from germline, CDR1 is SGDLS and CDR2 is YYNGEE. CDR3 in amino acids: CASSTDRDGNTIYF. The CDR3 nucleotides are TGTGCCAGCAGCACCGACAGGGATGGAAACACCATATATTTT. The whole variable domain, remainder taken from reference TRBV9 and TRBJ1-3, is DSGVTQTPKHLITATGQRVTLRCSPRSGDLSVYWYQQSLDQGLQFLIQYYNGEERAKGNILERFSAQQFPDLHSELNLSSLELGDSALYFCASSTDRDGNTIYFGEGSWLTVV.

This clone was found once. The rearrangement links TRBV7-8 to TRBJ2-2; D is unclear. This CDR3 contains 17 residues. The V gene lost 4 bases and the J gene lost 0 bases, with 15 bases spanning the gap. Per germline, CDR1 SGHVS and CDR2 FQNEAQ. The CDR3 loop reads CASSSPGAVANTGELFF. CDR3 sequence (DNA): TGTGCCAGCAGCTCGCCCGGTGCGGTAGCGAACACCGGGGAGCTGTTTTTT.

In nucleotides, the CDR3 is TGTGCCAGTAGTATACTAGCGGGGGGGGAGACCCAGTACTTC. Translated: CASSILAGGETQYF. The rearrangement uses TRBV19 and TRBJ2-5; 12 bases map to TRBD2. The CDR3 runs 14 residues. In germline, CDR1 is LNHDA, CDR2 SQIVND (reference sequence). V gave up 2 bases and J gave up 5 bases; unmatched junction bases: 0.

This chain joins TRBV7-9 and TRBJ2-6, with a tentative D call TRBD2 (5 bases). Trimming took off 5 bases at V and 1 base at J, with 9 bases between the two ends. CDR1 SEHNR and CDR2 FQNEAQ come from the germline V gene (reference sequence). CDR3 size: 15 residues. The CDR3: CASSPRRSGANVLTF. CDR3 coding DNA: TGTGCCAGCAGCCCGAGGAGGTCTGGGGCCAACGTCCTGACTTTC.

The gene calls are TRBV30 and TRBJ2-3; D possibly corresponds to TRBD2 (6 bases). V lost 0 bases to trimming and J lost 3 bases, with 19 bases between them. CDR1 is GTSNPN, CDR2 SVGIG, per germline (reference sequence). The CDR3 contains 17 residues. Here the CDR3 reads CAWSVGIHLGRTDTQYF. The CDR3 coding sequence is TGTGCCTGGAGTGTAGGGATCCATCTGGGGAGGACAGATACGCAGTATTTT.

The chain employs TRBV18 and TRBJ2-7, with TRBD2 matching over 10 bases. This CDR3 is 16 amino acids long. V shed 6 bases and J 6 bases; nucleotides not matched to a gene: 14. Germline loops: CDR1 KGHSH, CDR2 LQKENI. The CDR3 loop reads CASSPDGLAGVGEQYF. DNA of the CDR3: TGTGCCAGCTCCCCGGACGGTCTAGCGGGAGTTGGCGAGCAGTACTTC.

V usage is TRBV7-7 and J usage is TRBJ2-3; D gene ambiguous. V lost 1 base to trimming and J lost 5 bases, with 7 bases between them. The CDR3 is 13 residues long. CDR1 is SSHAT, CDR2 FNYEAQ, per germline (reference sequence). CDR3 region: CASSLGPRDTQYF. For the CDR3, the DNA is TGTGCCAGCAGCTTAGGTCCCAGAGATACGCAGTATTTT. The whole variable domain, remainder taken from reference TRBV7-7 and TRBJ2-3, is GAGVSQSPRYKVTKRGQDVTLRCDPISSHATLYWYQQALGQGPEFLTYFNYEAQPDKSGLPSDRFSAERPEGSISTLTIQRTEQRDSAMYRCASSLGPRDTQYFGPGTRLTVL.

This clone was counted a single time. The V and J genes are TRBV19 and TRBJ2-1; 11 bases fit TRBD2. CDR3 length: 14 amino acids. Germline-derived CDR1 and CDR2 are LNHDA and SQIVND (reference sequence). V gave up 8 bases and J gave up 6 bases; unmatched junction bases: 6. The CDR3 loop reads CASERTSGPNEQFF. The CDR3 DNA reads TGTGCCAGTGAGAGGACTAGCGGGCCCAATGAGCAGTTCTTC. The full variable domain, in which reference TRBV19 and TRBJ2-1 provide the parts outside the CDR3, is DGGITQSPKYLFRKEGQNVTLSCEQNLNHDAMYWYRQDPGQGLRLIYYSQIVNDFQKGDIAEGYSVSREKKESFPLTVTSAQKNPTAFYLCASERTSGPNEQFFGPGTRLTVL.

The J gene is TRBJ1-2, the V gene TRBV7-8, with D unresolved. Germline V gene sequence: CDR1 SGHVS, CDR2 FQNEAQ. The CDR3 extends over 14 amino acids. Trimming shortened V by 1 base and J by 5 bases, and 11 bases separated the two germline ends. CDR3 sequence (DNA): TGTGCCAGCAGCTTAGACGCCAGCCCATATGGCTACACCTTC. It yields the protein CASSLDASPYGYTF.

In its sample, this clone was seen once. This chain links TRBV29-1 with TRBJ2-5; 9 bases are a match to TRBD1. The CDR3 runs 13 residues. Looked up from germline, CDR1 is SQVTM and CDR2 is ANQGSEA. Trimming cost V 8 bases and J 5 bases; bases outside gene matches: 9. The chain's CDR3 is CSFYRQGGETQYF. The DNA of the CDR3 is TGCAGCTTCTACAGACAGGGGGGTGAGACCCAGTACTTC.

Regarding this clone: Other DNA sequences in the sample encode the same CDR3. The rearrangement joins TRBV11-2 to TRBJ1-1; D gene uncertain. Trimming removed 0 bases from V and 1 base from J, with 3 bases in between. Germline CDR1 SGHAT, CDR2 FQNNGV. CDR3 length equals 13 residues. Here the CDR3 reads CASSLERNTEAFF. The DNA for the CDR3 is TGTGCCAGCAGCTTAGAACGGAACACTGAAGCTTTCTTT.

V gene TRBV6-5 combines with J gene TRBJ2-5; 7 bases fit TRBD1. Germline CDR1 reads MNHEY; CDR2 reads SVGAGI. The CDR3 contains 15 residues. V gave up 2 bases and J gave up 0 bases; unmatched junction bases: 3. The DNA of the CDR3 is TGTGCCAGCAGTTACGGGACAGCGTACCAAGAGACCCAGTACTTC. Protein product: CASSYGTAYQETQYF.